A selection of T cell receptor beta chains follows, all from one sample in a study of blood T cells in healthy people across ages. TCRdb ran MiXCR on the 5' RACE reads and lists one entry per CDR3 protein. The sample gives about 720,000 distinct CDR3 sequences, about a fifth of which show up once; roughly 22% is in the top ten. Sequencing input: blood. Every receptor here comes from a man in his 70s in good health. CDR3s include the opening cysteine and the closing phenylalanine or tryptophan. Each record gives: D gene, clone size, J gene, V gene, CDR3 DNA, CDR3 protein. D genes are given only for firm matches. Only some rows state a clone size, as once, few, many or a class for expanded clones.

NA | NA | TRBJ2-3 | TRBV20-1 | TGCAGTGCTAGGGACAGACCCACAGATACGCAGTATTTT | CSARDRPTDTQYF
NA | NA | TRBJ1-2 | TRBV6-1 | TGTGCCAGCAGCTTGAGGAGGCGGGACGGCTACACCTTC | CASSLRRRDGYTF
NA | many | TRBJ2-1 | TRBV7-9 | TGTGCCAGCAGCTTCAGGGACGCCCGGACCACCTACAATGAGCAGTTCTTC | CASSFRDARTTYNEQFF
NA | few | TRBJ1-6 | TRBV12-3/TRBV12-4 | TGTGCCAGCAAGACTGTGAGCTCCTATAATTCACCCCTCCACTTT | CASKTVSSYNSPLHF
NA | NA | TRBJ2-5 | TRBV5-1 | TGCGCCAGCAGCTTGGTAAGGACGAATGACCAAGAGACCCAGTACTTC | CASSLVRTNDQETQYF
TRBD1 | NA | TRBJ2-5 | TRBV5-1 | TGCGCCAGCAGCCTTACGACAGGGGTGGCAGGGGAGACCCAGTACTTC | CASSLTTGVAGETQYF
NA | NA | TRBJ1-4 | TRBV6-6 | TGTGCCAGCAGGACGGGTCGGAATAATGAAAAACTGTTTTTT | CASRTGRNNEKLFF
NA | NA | TRBJ1-2 | TRBV30 | TGTGCCTTCAGTCCAACCGCGAACTATGGCTACACCTTC | CAFSPTANYGYTF
TRBD1 | few | TRBJ1-1 | TRBV29-1 | TGCAGCATCCAGGGGGGAGGGAACACTGAAGCTTTCTTT | CSIQGGGNTEAFF
NA | few | TRBJ2-2 | TRBV12-3/TRBV12-4 | TGTGCCAGCAGCAAGGAAACCGGGGAGCTGTTTTTT | CASSKETGELFF
NA | NA | TRBJ1-3 | TRBV18 | TGTGCCAGCTCTCAACAGGGTCCCCCTGGAAACACCATATATTTT | CASSQQGPPGNTIYF
TRBD2 | NA | TRBJ2-2 | TRBV6-5 | TGTGCCAGCAGTTATTTCCTAGCGGGAGCTGGGGAGCTGTTTTTT | CASSYFLAGAGELFF
TRBD1 | NA | TRBJ1-3 | TRBV7-2 | TGTGCCAGCAGGAACACAGGGGGACTCTCTGGAAACACCATATATTTT | CASRNTGGLSGNTIYF
NA | NA | TRBJ2-6 | TRBV21-1 | TGTGCCAGCAGCACCCGGGACAGGGTCCTTTCTGGGGCCAACGTCCTGACTTTC | CASSTRDRVLSGANVLTF
TRBD2 | NA | TRBJ2-1 | TRBV6-5 | TGTGCCAGCAGAAGGACTAGCGGGAAAAACAATGAGCAGTTCTTC | CASRRTSGKNNEQFF
NA | few | TRBJ1-2 | TRBV12-3/TRBV12-4 | TGTGCCAGCAGTTTAGAGGAGTGGGGGGGGCACTATGGCTACACCTTC | CASSLEEWGGHYGYTF